A single count supports the clone carrying this TCR beta chain. Enrolled during active infection, Seattle patients were then followed longitudinally. Per the study methods: Nucleated cell number was recorded as an estimate derived from reference gene primer amplification. Repertoires were generated with immunoSEQ multiplex PCR, while TCRdb's copy carries only in-frame clones and drops some. For V, J and clone size, that table is used; D and trimming come from the DNA. The table records about 160,000 clones, 80% to 90% of them present only once. The data stem from a study of blood T cell repertoires in COVID-19. About the research overall: Donors in the United States, Italy and Spain gave samples during acute or convalescent COVID-19. The cDNA or gDNA used as material had been derived from T cells, B-cell-depleted T cells, or PBMCs.

Looked up from germline, CDR1 is SGHVS and CDR2 is FQNEAQ. Trimming left V 3 bases short and J 9 bases short, with 15 bases between. The CDR3 length is 14 residues. This TCR came from a woman in her 70s with COVID-19, enrolled during active disease. The genes are TRBV7-8 and TRBJ2-1, with a tentative D call TRBD2 (6 bases). Sequencing was carried out using peripheral blood. The CDR3 reads CASSFSPREGEQFF. The CDR3 coding sequence is TGTGCCAGCAGCTTCAGTCCGCGGGAAGGTGAGCAGTTCTTC.